A selection of T cell receptor beta chains follows, all from one sample in a study of T cell responses to AZD1222 COVID-19 vaccine. Using immunoSEQ multiplex PCR, the repertoire was profiled, and TCRdb retains in-frame clones only, with some absent. The table lists 40,000 to 50,000 clones, roughly 88% of them singletons. This material consisted of peripheral blood, taken 28 days after the second AZD1222 dose. These receptors all stem from an adult who received the AZD1222 COVID-19 vaccine. Each CDR3 is given with its conserved first and last residue. D genes are given only for firm matches. The size of a clone is reported for some rows only, either as once, few or many, or as a class for expanded clones.

V gene	D gene	clone size	J gene	CDR3 protein	CDR3 DNA
TRBV7-9	NA	NA	TRBJ1-1	CASSPINTEAFF	TGTGCCAGCAGCCCGATCAACACTGAAGCTTTCTTT
TRBV7-9	NA	NA	TRBJ1-5	CASSLVRGEGNQPQHF	TGTGCCAGCAGCTTAGTTCGAGGGGAAGGCAATCAGCCCCAGCATTTT
TRBV5-4	TRBD1	NA	TRBJ1-2	CASSLGRDSGYTF	TGTGCCAGCAGCTTGGGCAGGGACAGCGGCTACACCTTC
TRBV6-4	NA	NA	TRBJ2-2	CASSFEGTGELFF	TGTGCCAGCAGTTTTGAGGGGACCGGGGAGCTGTTTTTT
TRBV18	NA	NA	TRBJ1-5	CASSPEGGNQPQHF	TGTGCCAGCTCACCTGAAGGGGGCAATCAGCCCCAGCATTTT
TRBV9	NA	NA	TRBJ2-5	CASSVRTGETQYF	TGTGCCAGCAGCGTTAGGACCGGGGAGACCCAGTACTTC
TRBV6-5	NA	NA	TRBJ1-3	CASSPTGRNTIYF	TGTGCCAGCAGTCCGACAGGAAGAAACACCATATATTTT
TRBV19	NA	NA	TRBJ2-7	CASSILENYEQYF	TGTGCCAGTAGTATATTGGAGAACTACGAGCAGTACTTC
TRBV7-9	NA	NA	TRBJ2-7	CASSLGSGRNYEQYF	TGTGCCAGCAGCTTAGGGTCGGGGCGAAACTACGAGCAGTACTTC
TRBV7-3	TRBD2	NA	TRBJ2-2	CASSRLAGVTGELFF	TGTGCCAGCAGCCGGTTGGCGGGGGTCACCGGGGAGCTGTTTTTT
TRBV18	NA	NA	TRBJ2-7	CASSPRQDHSYEQYF	TGTGCCAGCTCACCACGGCAGGATCACTCCTACGAGCAGTACTTC
TRBV30	TRBD1	NA	TRBJ1-5	CAWSLGTGSSNQPQHF	TGTGCCTGGAGTCTCGGGACAGGGAGTAGCAATCAGCCCCAGCATTTT
TRBV6-4	NA	NA	TRBJ2-7	CASSDSYEQYF	TGTGCCAGCAGTGACTCGTACGAGCAGTACTTC
TRBV3-1/TRBV3-2	NA	NA	TRBJ1-2	CASRQGGDYGYTF	TGTGCCAGCAGACAGGGAGGGGACTATGGCTACACCTTC
TRBV6-5	NA	NA	TRBJ1-3	CASTPGPYSGNTIYF	TGTGCCAGTACTCCGGGACCCTACTCTGGAAACACCATATATTTT
TRBV3-1/TRBV3-2	TRBD1	NA	TRBJ1-2	CASSYGQGRYGYTF	TGTGCCAGCAGCTATGGACAGGGCCGCTATGGCTACACCTTC
TRBV15	NA	NA	TRBJ1-4	CATSRDGRKTNEKLFF	TGTGCCACCAGCAGAGATGGGAGGAAGACTAATGAAAAACTGTTTTTT
TRBV6-5	NA	NA	TRBJ1-6	CATSTAWPLHF	TGTGCCACCTCTACCGCTTGGCCCCTCCACTTT
TRBV11-2	TRBD2	NA	TRBJ2-7	CASSLFSGAPPEQYF	TGTGCCAGCAGCTTATTTAGCGGGGCGCCTCCCGAGCAGTACTTC
TRBV10-3	NA	NA	TRBJ1-1	CAISVEALNTEAFF	TGTGCCATCAGTGTCGAGGCTTTGAACACTGAAGCTTTCTTT
TRBV2	TRBD2	NA	TRBJ2-1	CASSDQRLAGGGNEQFF	TGTGCCAGCAGTGACCAGCGGCTAGCGGGAGGGGGTAATGAGCAGTTCTTC
TRBV5-1	NA	few	TRBJ1-1	CASSGGTRGSNTEAFF	TGCGCCAGCAGCGGGGGAACGCGGGGTTCGAACACTGAAGCTTTCTTT
TRBV2	TRBD2	NA	TRBJ2-3	CASTALAGVTDTQYF	TGTGCCAGCACCGCCCTAGCGGGAGTCACAGATACGCAGTATTTT
TRBV7-9	NA	NA	TRBJ1-2	CASSLVGTEANYGYTF	TGTGCCAGCAGCTTAGTGGGGACGGAAGCTAACTATGGCTACACCTTC
TRBV4-3	TRBD2	NA	TRBJ2-1	CASSPSLAALYNEQFF	TGCGCCAGCAGCCCGTCCCTAGCGGCCCTTTACAATGAGCAGTTCTTC
TRBV18	TRBD1	NA	TRBJ1-2	CASSPGGDSAAGYTF	TGTGCCAGCTCACCAGGTGGGGACAGCGCCGCTGGCTACACCTTC
TRBV18	NA	NA	TRBJ1-1	CASSPPQGIVTEAFF	TGTGCCAGCTCACCACCTCAGGGGATAGTCACTGAAGCTTTCTTT
TRBV3-1/TRBV3-2	NA	NA	TRBJ1-2	CASHDQGYGYTF	TGTGCCAGCCATGATCAGGGGTATGGCTACACCTTC
TRBV19	TRBD1	NA	TRBJ2-6	CASTSRYRDRLSGANVLTF	TGTGCCAGTACCTCCCGTTACCGGGACAGACTCTCTGGGGCCAACGTCCTGACTTTC
TRBV7-2	TRBD1	NA	TRBJ1-6	CASSLGGQGTSPLHF	TGTGCCAGCAGCTTGGGCGGACAGGGGACTTCACCCCTCCACTTT
TRBV11-3	NA	medium-sized	TRBJ2-2	CASSRFDGETGELFF	TGTGCCAGCAGCCGATTCGACGGAGAGACCGGGGAGCTGTTTTTT
TRBV6-1	TRBD2	NA	TRBJ2-3	CASSVTSGMTPSTDTQYF	TGTGCCAGCAGTGTTACTAGCGGGATGACTCCTAGCACAGATACGCAGTATTTT
TRBV6-5	NA	NA	TRBJ2-2	CASSRQDNTGELFF	TGTGCCAGCAGTCGACAGGACAACACCGGGGAGCTGTTTTTT
TRBV6-1	NA	NA	TRBJ2-7	CASSEGRLSSYEQYF	TGTGCCAGCAGTGAAGGTCGTCTTAGCTCCTACGAGCAGTACTTC
TRBV30	TRBD1	NA	TRBJ1-2	CAWRQGSVYGYTF	TGTGCCTGGCGACAGGGTTCGGTCTATGGCTACACCTTC
TRBV4-1	NA	NA	TRBJ2-4	CASSLVGLAKNIQYF	TGCGCCAGCAGCCTCGTTGGGTTAGCCAAAAACATTCAGTACTTC
TRBV27	NA	NA	TRBJ2-5	CASSSTRAFLGTQYF	TGTGCCAGCAGTTCCACCCGCGCCTTCCTTGGGACCCAGTACTTC
TRBV5-8	NA	NA	TRBJ1-1	CASTLRGRTNTEAFF	TGTGCCAGCACTTTACGGGGCAGGACGAACACTGAAGCTTTCTTT
TRBV4-3	NA	NA	TRBJ1-4	CASSQDPGGINEKLFF	TGCGCCAGCAGCCAAGATCCGGGGGGCATTAATGAAAAACTGTTTTTT
TRBV11-3	NA	NA	TRBJ2-3	CASSHRGTDTQYF	TGTGCCAGCAGCCACAGGGGCACAGATACGCAGTATTTT
TRBV9	NA	NA	TRBJ1-2	CASSTLGVQGSYGYTF	TGTGCCAGCAGCACCCTAGGGGTACAGGGTAGCTATGGCTACACCTTC
TRBV2	NA	NA	TRBJ1-5	CASRRERGNQPQHF	TGTGCCAGCCGCCGGGAAAGAGGCAATCAGCCCCAGCATTTT
TRBV7-2	NA	NA	TRBJ1-1	CASSLASKNTEAFF	TGTGCCAGCAGCTTAGCTTCCAAGAACACTGAAGCTTTCTTT
TRBV5-5	TRBD1	NA	TRBJ2-7	CASSPGPVGTGSEQYF	TGTGCCAGCAGCCCCGGTCCTGTGGGGACAGGGAGCGAGCAGTACTTC
TRBV30	TRBD1	NA	TRBJ2-5	CAWRSVGKGQLKETQYF	TGTGCCTGGAGGAGTGTGGGGAAGGGACAGCTAAAAGAGACCCAGTACTTC
TRBV10-3	NA	NA	TRBJ1-4	CAISRGETNEKLFF	TGTGCCATCTCCCGGGGGGAAACTAATGAAAAACTGTTTTTT
TRBV5-1	TRBD1	once	TRBJ2-2	CASSSQGVAGELFF	TGCGCCAGCAGCTCCCAGGGGGTAGCCGGGGAGCTGTTTTTT
TRBV19	NA	NA	TRBJ2-4	CASSPRGTGRGNIQYF	TGTGCCAGTAGTCCACGGGGGACGGGTCGAGGAAACATTCAGTACTTC
TRBV11-2	TRBD1	NA	TRBJ2-1	CASSSRDRAYNEQFF	TGTGCCAGCAGCTCCCGGGACAGGGCCTACAATGAGCAGTTCTTC
TRBV7-3	TRBD2	NA	TRBJ2-1	CASSLWEGPYNEQFF	TGTGCCAGCAGCTTATGGGAGGGCCCCTACAATGAGCAGTTCTTC
TRBV10-2	NA	NA	TRBJ1-6	CASSLRIDSPLHF	TGCGCCAGCAGTCTCAGGATAGATTCACCCCTCCACTTT
TRBV7-3	NA	NA	TRBJ2-1	CASSLRLSQGGNEQFF	TGTGCCAGCAGCTTACGACTTTCGCAGGGGGGCAATGAGCAGTTCTTC
TRBV5-8	NA	NA	TRBJ1-5	CASSLYGPQHF	TGTGCCAGCAGCTTGTACGGGCCCCAGCATTTT
TRBV5-4	TRBD2	NA	TRBJ2-3	CASSLTSGSGTDTQYF	TGTGCCAGCAGCTTGACTAGCGGGAGTGGGACAGATACGCAGTATTTT
TRBV6-4	NA	NA	TRBJ1-3	CARRVLDRSSGNTIYF	TGTGCCAGGCGCGTCTTGGACAGAAGCTCTGGAAACACCATATATTTT
TRBV2	TRBD1	NA	TRBJ1-4	CASSRDRVGEKLFF	TGTGCCAGCAGTAGGGACAGGGTTGGGGAAAAACTGTTTTTT
TRBV27	NA	NA	TRBJ1-6	CASSLGARSEPLHF	TGTGCCAGCAGCTTAGGGGCAAGGTCCGAACCCCTCCACTTT
TRBV5-6	NA	once	TRBJ2-5	CASSPRGFRVETQYF	TGTGCCAGCAGCCCACGGGGGTTTAGGGTGGAGACCCAGTACTTC
TRBV3-1/TRBV3-2	NA	NA	TRBJ1-5	CASSQEGNQPQHF	TGTGCCAGCAGCCAAGAAGGAAATCAGCCCCAGCATTTT
TRBV7-9	NA	NA	TRBJ1-5	CASSVVGNQPQHF	TGTGCCAGCAGCGTTGTGGGGAATCAGCCCCAGCATTTT